These T cell receptor beta chains were read from a single sample in a study of CD8 T cells in Susac syndrome. TCRdb called the immunoSEQ multiplex PCR reads again in MiXCR, with one record for every CDR3 protein. The table lists some 150,000 distinct CDR3 sequences, nearly 97% of them singletons. The sequenced material came from CD8+ T cells from PBMCs. The receptor source for this set is a human donor with multiple sclerosis. Each CDR3 is given with its conserved first and last residue. A D gene is named only where the DNA matches it firmly. Size values are once, few and many counts, or a class for expanded clones, and some rows have none.

cdr3_aa | cdr3_nt | d_call | v_call | clone_size | j_call
CASSATLGTNEKLFF | TGTGCCAGCAGCGCGACTCTCGGGACTAATGAAAAACTGTTTTTT | - | TRBV7-9 | - | TRBJ1-4
CSVVAGGYVNTEAFF | TGCAGCGTTGTGGCAGGGGGCTACGTGAACACTGAAGCTTTCTTT | TRBD1 | TRBV29-1 | - | TRBJ1-1
CASSLGSGYEQYF | TGTGCCAGCTCACTCGGGAGCGGATACGAGCAGTACTTC | - | TRBV18 | few | TRBJ2-7
CASGPEHTQYF | TGTGCTAGTGGTCCGGAACATACGCAGTATTTT | - | TRBV12-5 | - | TRBJ2-3
CASSIGDRVYEQYF | TGTGCCAGTAGTATAGGGGACAGAGTCTACGAGCAGTACTTC | TRBD1 | TRBV19 | - | TRBJ2-7
CSVEGGQGAFYNEQFF | TGCAGCGTTGAAGGTGGGCAGGGGGCTTTCTACAATGAGCAGTTCTTC | TRBD1 | TRBV29-1 | - | TRBJ2-1
CASSFPPGASMNEQFF | TGTGCCAGCAGCTTTCCCCCCGGGGCTAGCATGAATGAGCAGTTCTTC | - | TRBV7-8 | - | TRBJ2-1
CASSPRDDYNEQFF | TGTGCCAGCAGCCCCAGGGACGATTACAATGAGCAGTTCTTC | - | TRBV7-9 | - | TRBJ2-1
CASSLWGVEQFF | TGTGCCAGCAGCCTCTGGGGGGTGGAGCAGTTCTTC | - | TRBV4-2 | few | TRBJ2-1
CASGQSYNSPLHF | TGTGCCAGCGGACAGAGCTATAATTCACCCCTCCACTTT | - | TRBV25-1 | - | TRBJ1-6
CASSPTTGFYEQYF | TGTGCCAGCAGCCCTACCACGGGTTTCTACGAGCAGTACTTC | - | TRBV9 | - | TRBJ2-7
CATSRGRETGGGYTF | TGTGCCACCAGCAGGGGACGAGAGACAGGGGGAGGCTACACCTTC | TRBD1 | TRBV15 | - | TRBJ1-2
CASSWTALLEQFF | TGTGCCAGCAGTTGGACTGCCCTTTTAGAGCAGTTCTTC | - | TRBV27 | - | TRBJ2-1
CASSQTGRNQPQHF | TGCGCCAGCAGCCAAACAGGGCGCAATCAGCCCCAGCATTTT | - | TRBV4-1 | - | TRBJ1-5
CASGGTTDTQYF | TGTGCCAGCGGGGGGACCACAGATACGCAGTATTTT | - | TRBV9 | - | TRBJ2-3
CASSEALETQYF | TGTGCCAGCAGTGAAGCGCTTGAGACCCAGTACTTC | - | TRBV2 | - | TRBJ2-5
CATSRFRIRDRAHNEQFF | TGTGCCACCAGCAGATTCAGAATACGGGACAGGGCTCACAATGAGCAGTTCTTC | TRBD1 | TRBV15 | - | TRBJ2-1
CASSSRLTEAFF | TGTGCCAGCAGCTCCCGCCTCACTGAAGCTTTCTTT | - | TRBV7-9 | - | TRBJ1-1
CASTQTPRASGTDTQYF | TGTGCCAGCACCCAAACCCCCCGGGCTAGCGGCACAGATACGCAGTATTTT | - | TRBV7-8 | - | TRBJ2-3
CASSLSARDEAFF | TGTGCCAGCAGTTTATCGGCCAGGGATGAAGCTTTCTTT | - | TRBV27 | - | TRBJ1-1
CASRLGSSYNEQFF | TGTGCCAGCAGGCTCGGGAGCTCCTACAATGAGCAGTTCTTC | - | TRBV7-2 | - | TRBJ2-1
CASSPRDRGGEQYF | TGTGCCAGCAGCCCCCGGGACAGGGGAGGCGAGCAGTACTTC | TRBD1 | TRBV7-6 | - | TRBJ2-7
CASCPGTGISPLHF | TGCGCCTCTTGTCCCGGGACAGGGATTTCACCCCTCCACTTT | TRBD1 | TRBV5-1 | - | TRBJ1-6
CAWSTMVGETQYF | TGTGCCTGGAGTACAATGGTCGGAGAGACCCAGTACTTC | - | TRBV30 | - | TRBJ2-5
CSASDSSNQPQHF | TGCAGTGCTAGCGACAGCTCCAATCAGCCCCAGCATTTT | - | TRBV20-1 | - | TRBJ1-5
CASTEGWETQYF | TGTGCCAGCACGGAAGGGTGGGAGACCCAGTACTTC | - | TRBV28 | - | TRBJ2-5
CASSASLQGRDTEAFF | TGTGCCAGCAGCGCCTCCTTACAGGGGAGGGACACTGAAGCTTTCTTT | TRBD1 | TRBV9 | - | TRBJ1-1
CASSVEGEVFSKETQYF | TGTGCCAGCAGCGTAGAAGGAGAGGTCTTCTCAAAAGAGACCCAGTACTTC | - | TRBV9 | - | TRBJ2-5
CASSMGHQETQYF | TGTGCCAGCAGCATGGGGCACCAAGAGACCCAGTACTTC | - | TRBV5-4 | - | TRBJ2-5
CASSLTGSGYTF | TGTGCCAGCAGTCTAACAGGGTCTGGCTACACCTTC | - | TRBV12-3/TRBV12-4 | - | TRBJ1-2
CSASPGLKLGTF | TGCAGTGCCTCGCCGGGGCTAAAACTAGGGACCTTC | - | TRBV20-1 | - | TRBJ1-2
CASSFTASDGYTF | TGTGCCAGCAGTTTTACAGCATCGGATGGCTACACCTTC | - | TRBV27 | - | TRBJ1-2
CASKRLVSYEQYF | TGTGCCAGCAAAAGACTAGTTTCCTACGAGCAGTACTTC | - | TRBV6-6 | - | TRBJ2-7
CASSEGGPTDTQYF | TGTGCCAGCTCCGAGGGGGGGCCCACAGATACGCAGTATTTT | - | TRBV3-1 | - | TRBJ2-3
CASPGAENSNQPQHF | TGTGCCAGCCCTGGGGCTGAAAATAGCAATCAGCCCCAGCATTTT | - | TRBV25-1 | - | TRBJ1-5
CATSRGDSANYGYTF | TGTGCCACCAGCAGAGGGGACAGTGCTAACTATGGCTACACCTTC | TRBD1 | TRBV15 | - | TRBJ1-2
CASSQTATNYGYTF | TGTGCCAGCAGCCAAACAGCTACTAACTATGGCTACACCTTC | - | TRBV3-1 | - | TRBJ1-2
CSARERERGVQETQYF | TGCAGTGCTAGAGAACGGGAGCGGGGGGTTCAGGAGACCCAGTACTTC | TRBD2 | TRBV20-1 | few | TRBJ2-5
CASSPDSSTNYGYTF | TGTGCCAGCAGCCCCGACAGCTCTACTAACTATGGCTACACCTTC | - | TRBV3-1 | - | TRBJ1-2
CSARSEGGQPQHF | TGCAGTGCTAGGTCAGAAGGGGGTCAGCCCCAGCATTTT | - | TRBV20-1 | - | TRBJ1-5
CASSQTSLYEQYF | TGTGCCAGCAGCCAGACAAGTTTATACGAGCAGTACTTC | - | TRBV3-1 | - | TRBJ2-7
CSASTSYEQYF | TGCAGTGCCTCTACCAGCTACGAGCAGTACTTC | - | TRBV20-1 | - | TRBJ2-7
CASSEAANYGYTF | TGCGCCAGCAGTGAGGCGGCGAACTATGGCTACACCTTC | - | TRBV10-2 | - | TRBJ1-2
CASSQSRTGGGYEQYF | TGCGCCAGCAGTCAATCGAGGACAGGTGGAGGCTACGAGCAGTACTTC | TRBD1 | TRBV23-1 | - | TRBJ2-7
CASSLDRLLGYSRNTDTQYF | TGTGCCAGCAGTTTGGATCGGTTGCTTGGCTACTCCCGAAACACAGATACGCAGTATTTT | - | TRBV12-3/TRBV12-4 | - | TRBJ2-3
CSWPPGTAFEQFF | TGCAGCTGGCCCCCCGGGACAGCGTTTGAGCAGTTCTTC | TRBD1 | TRBV29-1 | - | TRBJ2-1
CASSLATGGNQPQHF | TGTGCCAGCAGCTTAGCCACAGGGGGCAATCAGCCCCAGCATTTT | TRBD1 | TRBV7-6 | - | TRBJ1-5
CASSKGAGFGGTDTQYF | TGTGCCAGCAGCAAAGGTGCTGGGTTTGGGGGCACAGATACGCAGTATTTT | - | TRBV21-1 | - | TRBJ2-3
CSVDGTEETQYF | TGCAGCGTTGACGGGACAGAAGAGACCCAGTACTTC | TRBD1 | TRBV29-1 | - | TRBJ2-5
CASSSAGARGMNTEAFF | TGTGCCAGCAGCTCCGCGGGTGCCAGGGGCATGAACACTGAAGCTTTCTTT | - | TRBV7-9 | - | TRBJ1-1
CASRHPGGYEQYF | TGTGCCAGCAGACACCCGGGAGGGTACGAGCAGTACTTC | TRBD2 | TRBV7-9 | once | TRBJ2-7